This T cell receptor (beta chain) was captured in a study of technical replicates of blood from a few donors (dated by TCRdb to about 2017). Concerning this clone itself: Its antigen is unknown. No base quality information exists; no much larger clone differs at one position.

Libraries were prepared through the immunoSEQ multiplex PCR assay. TCRdb mirrors the immuneACCESS table, restricted to in-frame sequences. Some clones are absent from its copies; in checked studies, under half trace to an unresolved V gene, and the reason for the others is unknown. Present in this sample are roughly 81,000 clones, 80% to 90% of which were seen just once. In total, the top ten clones hold 4.8% of the sample. In the germline V gene, CDR1 corresponds to SGHDT and CDR2 to YYEEEE. Trimming removed 2 bases from V and 0 bases from J, leaving 12 bases between the germline ends. The CDR3 starts with the cysteine, ends with the phenylalanine, and has 16 residues. CDR3 DNA only is kept here, 48 bases in frame from base 1.

This clonotype originated in a human donor in good health. Some clones in this sample may be carry-over from other donors' samples. Rearrangement joined TRBV5-6 to TRBJ2-1, with a tentative D gene TRBD1 over 6 matching bases. Sequenced: PBMCs. Read as DNA, the sequence is TGTGCCAGCAGCTTTGAGGGGGAGTACTCCTACAATGAGCAGTTCTTC. This sequence encodes CASSFEGEYSYNEQFF.